This section outlines one T cell receptor (beta chain) sequence together with its context. This sample was included in a study of patients and donors after allogeneic stem cell transplantation. Via MiXCR, TCRdb re-called the RT-PCR reads, giving one row per CDR3 protein. The sample lists 800,000 to 1,000,000 distinct CDR3 sequences, around 17% occurring once. There are 17 residues in the CDR3. V was trimmed by 0 bases and J by 1 base, leaving 16 bases between them. CDR1 and CDR2 (germline): SGHKS, YYEKEE (reference sequence). V usage is TRBV5-5 and J usage is TRBJ1-1, with no clear D. The sequencing sample was made of blood, either unsorted or a sorted T cell fraction (not recorded which). The origin of this receptor is a human donor who was either an allogeneic HSCT recipient or a stem cell or donor lymphocyte infusion donor (not recorded which). It is not recorded whose cells these are; they may come from a transplant donor. The CDR3 nucleotides are TGTGCCAGCAGCTTGGACGGGCCAAGGTCGACGAACACTGAAGCTTTCTTT. It specifies CASSLDGPRSTNTEAFF.